A single sample gave rise to the 22 T cell receptor beta chains below, sequenced in a study of T cell repertoires in cytomegalovirus infection. Their target antigens are unknown. From the reads, TCRdb called clonotypes with MiXCR, one entry per CDR3 protein. The table has about 350,000 distinct CDR3 sequences, roughly a third seen once. This sample comprised cultured PBMCs, obtained from culture after CMV antigen stimulation. Source of these receptors: a human donor in good health (CMV status not recorded). Some clones in this sample may be carry-over from other donors' samples.

V gene TRBV12-3 or TRBV12-4 combines with J gene TRBJ1-1, with TRBD1 as a possible D gene (5 bases). The CDR3 is 16 amino acids. V was trimmed by 6 bases and J by 1 base, leaving 18 bases between them. This chain's CDR3 is CASSPMGRGKNTEAFF. DNA for the CDR3: TGTGCCAGCAGCCCCATGGGACGGGGAAAGAACACTGAAGCTTTCTTT.

At least ten counts were recorded for this clonotype. This chain connects TRBV7-2 to TRBJ2-1; TRBD2 matches 14 bases. Germline V gene data show CDR1 as SGHTA and CDR2 as FQGNSA. V lost 5 bases to trimming and J lost 8 bases; unmatched junction nucleotides: 5. CDR3 length: 15 amino acids. CDR3 in DNA: TGTGCCAGCAGCCCCCGGACTAGCGGGAGGCATGAGCAGTTCTTC. It specifies CASSPRTSGRHEQFF.

This clonotype was found a few times. The J gene is TRBJ2-7, the V gene TRBV27; TRBD1 or TRBD2 may be the D gene (6 bases each). The V gene's germline CDR1 is MNHEY and CDR2 SMNVEV (reference sequence). Trimming pared 3 bases from V and 2 bases from J, leaving 11 bases between. CDR3 size: 14 residues. The CDR3 region is CASSFLGGAYEQYF. The CDR3 DNA follows: TGTGCCAGCAGTTTTCTCGGGGGCGCCTACGAGCAGTACTTC.

This clonotype was seen ten or more times. The chain recombines TRBV12-3 or TRBV12-4 with TRBJ2-5; D possibly corresponds to TRBD1 (6 bases). The CDR3 extends over 17 amino acids. Trimming shortened V by 0 bases and J by 2 bases, and 16 bases separated the two germline ends. The CDR3 reads CASSLAGAGVDQETQYF. CDR3 nucleotide sequence: TGTGCCAGCAGTTTAGCAGGGGCAGGGGTAGATCAAGAGACCCAGTACTTC.

This clonotype has just a few counts. The chain recombines TRBV10-3 with TRBJ1-2, with TRBD1 matching 9 bases. This CDR3 is built from 13 residues. Trimming at V came to 3 bases and at J to 4 bases, leaving 0 bases not matched to a gene. Germline assignment: CDR1 ENHRY and CDR2 SYGVKD. The CDR3: CAISEQGAYGYTF. In DNA, the CDR3 is TGTGCCATCAGTGAACAGGGGGCCTATGGCTACACCTTC.

CDR3 coding DNA: TGCAGCGTCAAAGGGCGGTTGGCACAAGAGACCCAGTACTTC. It codes for CSVKGRLAQETQYF. The gene calls are TRBV29-1 and TRBJ2-5; no clear D gene. The CDR3 is 14 residues long. V lost 6 bases, J lost 2 bases, and 16 bases lay in between. Germline V gene sequence: CDR1 SQVTM, CDR2 ANQGSEA.

This clonotype was seen a handful of times. The V and J genes are TRBV7-2 and TRBJ1-5; 7 bases are shared with TRBD1. The trim removed 5 bases at V and 4 bases at J, leaving 11 bases unmatched. The CDR3 consists of 16 residues. Germline V gives CDR1 SGHTA, CDR2 FQGNSA. CDR3 DNA: TGTGCCAGCAGCCGGTCAATAGGGGGCGGGAATCAGCCCCAGCATTTT. Its translation is CASSRSIGGGNQPQHF.

The DNA for the CDR3 is TGTGCCAGCACCGTGGGGATTAGCGGGCAAGAGACCCAGTACTTC. Translating it yields CASTVGISGQETQYF. The V gene is TRBV7-9, the J gene TRBJ2-5, with TRBD2 identical over 7 bases. V lost 7 bases and J lost 2; bases outside the gene matches: 10. The germline gives CDR1 SEHNR, CDR2 FQNEAQ (reference sequence). The CDR3 runs 15 residues.

Concerning this clonotype: One end of the junction varies from germline; a read error may be responsible. The rearrangement joins TRBV11-2 to TRBJ2-1; the D call may be TRBD1 or TRBD2 (6 bases each). CDR1 and CDR2 (germline): SGHAT, FQNNGV. The length of the CDR3 is 16 residues. The CDR3 bases are TGTGCCAGCAGCTTTCGGGGGCTGAGCTCCTACAATGAGCAGCTCTTC. Translated: CASSFRGLSSYNEQLF.

This clonotype has more than one count but fewer than ten. V usage is TRBV7-6 and J usage is TRBJ1-6; D might be TRBD1 (5 bases). The V gene's germline CDR1 is SGHVS and CDR2 FNYEAQ. The CDR3 is 18 amino acids. Trimming cost V 5 bases and J 8 bases, with 25 bases left between them. DNA for the CDR3: TGTGCCAGCAGCCCACTGCTGGGGACCCCAATCGGCGATTCACCCCTCCACTTT. Translating gives CASSPLLGTPIGDSPLHF. Filled out from reference TRBV7-6 and TRBJ1-6, the complete variable domain reads GAGVSQSPRYKVTKRGQDVALRCDPISGHVSLYWYRQALGQGPEFLTYFNYEAQQDKSGLPNDRFSAERPEGSISTLTIQRTEQRDSAMYRCASSPLLGTPIGDSPLHFGNGTRLTVT.

This clonotype was found a few times. The genes are TRBV6-5 and TRBJ1-1; no reliable D call. Germline V gives CDR1 MNHEY, CDR2 SVGAGI. This CDR3 has 13 residues. With 10 bases removed from V and 5 bases from J, the gap between germline ends came to 17 bases. The CDR3 reads CATKVTGRTEAFF. The CDR3 nucleotides read TGTGCCACCAAAGTTACGGGCAGGACTGAAGCTTTCTTT.

The rearrangement uses TRBV27 and TRBJ2-7; 7 bases match TRBD1. This CDR3 is 14 amino acids long. V lost 3 bases to trimming and J lost 2 bases; unmatched junction nucleotides: 4. Germline lookup yields CDR1 MNHEY and CDR2 SMNVEV (reference sequence). The CDR3 loop is CASSFPDRTYEQYF. The CDR3 DNA sequence: TGTGCCAGCAGTTTCCCGGACAGGACCTACGAGCAGTACTTC.

In this sample, this clonotype turned up many times. V is TRBV7-2 and J is TRBJ1-5; 8 nucleotides align to TRBD1. The trim removed 4 bases at V and 2 bases at J, leaving 1 base unmatched. The CDR3 is 14 residues long. From germline, CDR1 is SGHTA and CDR2 FQGNSA. The CDR3 sequence: CASSSGQGNQPQHF. The CDR3 nucleotides are TGTGCCAGCAGCTCGGGACAGGGCAATCAGCCCCAGCATTTT. The full variable domain, its missing parts supplied by reference TRBV7-2 and TRBJ1-5, is GAGVSQSPSNKVTEKGKDVELRCDPISGHTALYWYRQSLGQGLEFLIYFQGNSAPDKSGLPSDRFSAERTGGSVSTLTIQRTQQEDSAVYLCASSSGQGNQPQHFGDGTRLSIL.

Many counts were recorded for this clonotype. This rearrangement joins TRBV7-2 to TRBJ1-1; D unclear. V lost 5 bases and J 0 bases, leaving 13 bases between the germline ends. Germline lookup yields CDR1 SGHTA and CDR2 FQGNSA. This CDR3 region has 15 residues. The CDR3 DNA is TGTGCCAGCAGCGCTTTAGTAAGAATGAACACTGAAGCTTTCTTT. Its protein is CASSALVRMNTEAFF.

This clonotype has a single count. The CDR3 coding sequence is TGCAGTGCTCCCTCCGCGCGGGAGGTTTACAATGAGCAGTTCTTC. As protein: CSAPSAREVYNEQFF. The genes are TRBV20-1 and TRBJ2-1; 8 nucleotides align to TRBD2. Germline CDR1 DFQATT, CDR2 SNEGSKA (reference sequence). The CDR3 contains 15 residues. J gave up 4 bases and V 5 bases, and 10 bases lay outside the gene matches.

This clonotype appeared many times. The chain links TRBV7-2 to TRBJ2-5; TRBD1 or TRBD2 may be the D gene (8 bases each). This CDR3 region has 17 residues. The V end was cut by 5 bases, the J end by 4 bases, with 23 bases between. Germline-derived CDR1 and CDR2 are SGHTA and FQGNSA. This CDR3 reads CASSQGAGLVGRETQYF. CDR3 bases: TGTGCCAGCAGCCAGGGGGCGGGACTAGTCGGTCGAGAGACCCAGTACTTC.

The sample holds a few counts of this clonotype. The V call is TRBV4-2, the J call TRBJ2-1; no clear D. CDR3 size: 14 residues. In germline, CDR1 is LGHNA, CDR2 YNFKEQ. The V end lost 0 bases, the J end lost 4 bases, and 7 bases lay between the germline ends. The CDR3, as DNA: TGTGCCAGCAGCCAAGAGGTACAGTACAATGAGCAGTTCTTC. As protein: CASSQEVQYNEQFF.

V usage is TRBV6-2 or TRBV6-3 and J usage is TRBJ2-1; perhaps D is TRBD1 or TRBD2 (6 bases each). V was shortened by 2 bases and J by 10 bases, with 9 bases between the two germline ends. Germline V CDR1 and CDR2: MNHEY, SVGEGT. The length of the CDR3 is 12 residues. In nucleotides, the CDR3 is TGTGCCAGCAGTTACGGGGGGACAGAGCAGTTCTTC. Protein product: CASSYGGTEQFF.

The V gene is TRBV6-2 or TRBV6-3, the J gene TRBJ2-7; 11 nucleotides align to TRBD2. CDR1 and CDR2 from the germline V gene are MNHEY and SVGEGT. The CDR3 is 16 residues long. The junction had 6 bases not matched to a gene; V was cut back by 5 bases and J by 0 bases. The CDR3 DNA sequence: TGTGCCAGCAGTCGAGCACTAGCGGGGGACTCCTACGAGCAGTACTTC. Its protein product is CASSRALAGDSYEQYF.

This clonotype came up a few times. The CDR3 bases are TGTGCCAGCTCACCACAGGACATCGGGGAGCAGTACGTC. Residues: CASSPQDIGEQYV. The chain combines TRBV18 with TRBJ2-7; TRBD1 might be the D (5 bases). Germline CDR1 reads KGHSH; CDR2 reads LQKENI. V was pared by 1 base and J by 7 bases, with 11 bases between. CDR3 size: 13 residues.

The chain couples TRBV27 to TRBJ2-5; D possibly corresponds to TRBD1 (7 bases). The CDR3 covers 16 residues. Germline V lookup: CDR1 MNHEY, CDR2 SMNVEV (reference sequence). Trimming removed 6 bases at V and 5 bases at J, with 22 bases between. The CDR3 DNA sequence: TGTGCCAGCAGCCACATCATCAGGGGGGCAGAGGAGACCCAGTACTTC. The encoded protein is CASSHIIRGAEETQYF.

The V and J genes are TRBV7-2 and TRBJ1-2; no clear D. The CDR3 consists of 11 residues. Trimming cost V 6 bases and J 5 bases, with 7 bases left between them. The V gene's germline CDR1 is SGHTA and CDR2 FQGNSA. The CDR3 sequence: CASSLHYGYTF. CDR3 nucleotide sequence: TGTGCCAGCAGTTTACATTATGGCTACACCTTC.